These T cell receptor beta chains were read from a single sample in a study of cytomegalovirus exposure and HLA in healthy donors. Assay: immunoSEQ multiplex PCR; the TCRdb copy retains only in-frame clones and omits some. The table has 150,000 to 180,000 clones, 60% to 85% seen once; the top ten hold over 3%. The sequencing input was PBMCs. The receptors derive from a woman in her 40s in good health and CMV-seronegative. CDR3s include the opening cysteine and the closing phenylalanine or tryptophan. The D gene is left open where the match is weak. Expanded clones get a size class; other rows say once, few or many, or leave the size out.

TRBV6-1	TRBJ1-5	few	NA	TGTGCCAGCAGCCTAGGGGCCTTCTTTCAGCCCCAGCATTTT	CASSLGAFFQPQHF
TRBV18	TRBJ1-4	NA	NA	TGTGCCAGCTCACTCATACAGGGTAATCGAGATGAAAAACTGTTTTTT	CASSLIQGNRDEKLFF
TRBV27	TRBJ2-5	NA	NA	TGTGCCAGCAGCCACCTTAGCGGTAGCGGAGAGACCCAGTACTTC	CASSHLSGSGETQYF
TRBV6-5	TRBJ1-2	NA	NA	TGTGCCAGCAGTTCTTCCGACAGATACTATGGCTACACCTTC	CASSSSDRYYGYTF
TRBV2	TRBJ2-6	NA	NA	TGTGCCAGCAGTACCAGGGCCGGGGCCAACGTCCTGACTTTC	CASSTRAGANVLTF
TRBV11-3	TRBJ1-1	once	TRBD1	TGTGCCAGCAGCGTCTCCTACAGGGGGCCTCGGACTGAAGCTTTCTTT	CASSVSYRGPRTEAFF
TRBV5-1	TRBJ2-7	NA	TRBD1	TGCGCCAGCAGTTGGGCCGGGACAGGGGGTAACGAGCAGTACTTC	CASSWAGTGGNEQYF
TRBV13	TRBJ2-5	NA	TRBD2	TGTGCCAGCAGCTCCATAGCGGGAGGAGGGGAGACCCAGTACTTC	CASSSIAGGGETQYF
TRBV2	TRBJ2-7	NA	TRBD2	TGTGCCAGCAGGATGGGCGGGGGAGACCTCTACGAGCAGTACTTC	CASRMGGGDLYEQYF
TRBV28	TRBJ2-7	once	NA	TGTGCCAGCAGTTTAGTACGGGAGCAGTACTTC	CASSLVREQYF
TRBV28	TRBJ2-7	NA	NA	TGTGCCAGCAGCAGTAGGGACTCTTTGGGCGAGCAGTACTTC	CASSSRDSLGEQYF
TRBV30	TRBJ2-3	NA	TRBD2	TGTGCCTGGGACGCGGGGAGGGGTTCCAGCACAGATACGCAGTATTTT	CAWDAGRGSSTDTQYF
TRBV7-6	TRBJ2-7	NA	TRBD2	TGTGCCAGCAGCTTACCCTCGGAGGATTGGACTAGCGGGGCTGAGCAGTACTTC	CASSLPSEDWTSGAEQYF
TRBV28	TRBJ1-2	NA	TRBD1	TGTGCCAGCAGTTTCGAGGGGGCGGAAGGCTACACCTTC	CASSFEGAEGYTF
TRBV15	TRBJ1-5	NA	NA	TGTGCCACCAGCAGAGCGCCGGGGGAAATCAGTCAGCCCCAGCATTTT	CATSRAPGEISQPQHF
TRBV6-5	TRBJ2-7	NA	NA	TGTGCCAGCAGTCGTACTACAGGGCTGGACGAGCAGTACTTC	CASSRTTGLDEQYF
TRBV7-9	TRBJ2-3	NA	TRBD1	TGTGCCAGCAGCGTGGACAGGGAAACAGATACGCAGTATTTT	CASSVDRETDTQYF
TRBV29-1	TRBJ2-1	few	TRBD2	TGCAGCGTTGACGGACTAGCGGGGCTCAATGAGCAGTTCTTC	CSVDGLAGLNEQFF
TRBV7-8	TRBJ1-2	NA	TRBD1	TGTGCCAGCAGCTGGGACAGGGGGAGGACCAATGGCTACACCTTC	CASSWDRGRTNGYTF
TRBV5-6	TRBJ2-2	NA	TRBD2	TGTGCCAGCAGCTTGCTAGCGGGAGGGCCGTTCGGGGAGCTGTTTTTT	CASSLLAGGPFGELFF
TRBV6-1	TRBJ1-1	NA	NA	TGTGCCAGCAGTGAGTCAGGGAGGGCTGAAGCTTTCTTT	CASSESGRAEAFF
TRBV19	TRBJ1-2	NA	NA	TGTGCCAGTAAAGGCGGTCACTATGGCTACACCTTC	CASKGGHYGYTF
TRBV19	TRBJ1-4	NA	NA	TGTGCCAGTAGTAGGGGGGCAACTAATGAAAAACTGTTTTTT	CASSRGATNEKLFF
TRBV7-9	TRBJ2-7	NA	NA	TGTGCCACGTGGGCCCTGGGCTACGAGCAGTACTTC	CATWALGYEQYF
TRBV2	TRBJ1-1	NA	NA	TGTGCCAGCATCGACCCGGGACTGTACACTGAAGCTTTCTTT	CASIDPGLYTEAFF
TRBV19	TRBJ1-6	many	TRBD1	TGTGCCAGTAGTATGACAGGGATCACCTATAATTCACCCCTCCACTTT	CASSMTGITYNSPLHF
TRBV11-2	TRBJ2-7	NA	TRBD2	TGTGCCAGCAGCTCCAGCGGGGCGGATAGCTCCTACGAGCAGTACTTC	CASSSSGADSSYEQYF
TRBV7-9	TRBJ2-5	NA	NA	TGTGCCAGCAGCTTTTTTACAGGGTTACAAGAGACCCAGTACTTC	CASSFFTGLQETQYF
TRBV6-1	TRBJ2-7	NA	NA	TGTGCCAGCTACTCCTACGAGCAGTACTTC	CASYSYEQYF
TRBV6-1	TRBJ1-2	NA	TRBD1	TGTGCCAGCAGTGGCCTCGGACAGGGCCATGGCTACACCTTC	CASSGLGQGHGYTF
TRBV21-1	TRBJ1-1	NA	NA	TGTGCCAGCAGCAAAGAGCCCAGGGGGCAGAACACTGAAGCTTTCTTT	CASSKEPRGQNTEAFF
TRBV19	TRBJ2-7	NA	NA	TGTGCCAGTAGTATAGATCTAGACAGGACCTACGAGCAGTACTTC	CASSIDLDRTYEQYF
TRBV6-1	TRBJ2-4	NA	NA	TGTGCCAGCAGTACCAGGGGTGTGACCAAAAACATTCAGTACTTC	CASSTRGVTKNIQYF
TRBV11-3	TRBJ1-5	NA	TRBD1	TGTGCCAGCAGCCTCGGACAGGGGACAAATCAGCCCCAGCATTTT	CASSLGQGTNQPQHF
TRBV28	TRBJ2-1	NA	NA	TGTGCCAGCAGTCCTCGGGAGACCGCCTACAATGAGCAGTTCTTC	CASSPRETAYNEQFF
TRBV11-3	TRBJ2-7	once	TRBD1	TGTGCCAGCAGTGACAGGGACCTCGGACCTAGTGTGCAGTACTTC	CASSDRDLGPSVQYF
TRBV13	TRBJ1-6	NA	NA	TGTGCCAGCAGCTCCGGCCCGCAGGGGTCACCCCTCCACTTT	CASSSGPQGSPLHF
TRBV1	TRBJ2-1	NA	NA	TGCACCAGCAGCCCCCCCAGAGGCGGGAGGGTCCCCAATGAGCAGTTCTTC	CTSSPPRGGRVPNEQFF
TRBV11-3	TRBJ2-2	few	NA	TGTGCCAGCAGCTTTATCCTAGCGGCCAGGGGCGGGGAGCTGTTTTTT	CASSFILAARGGELFF
TRBV29-1	TRBJ2-3	NA	TRBD1	TGCAGCGTTGATGGACAGGGAAATTTCAGGACAGATACGCAGTATTTT	CSVDGQGNFRTDTQYF